This T cell receptor (beta chain) was captured in a study of blood T cell repertoires in COVID-19 (dated by TCRdb to the early 2020s). Study-level background: Samples covering the acute and convalescent phases of COVID-19 were provided by collaborators in the United States, Italy and Spain. Samples came from the ongoing ImmuneRACE study (first 160 participants) plus 1,254 subjects from 6 global collaborators. The repertoires were released in a freely available public database meant as a resource for research on the immune response to SARS-CoV-2. A de-identified subject ID, COVID-19 status, age in years and sex were almost always included in the sample metadata. Deeply sampled blood TCRbeta repertoires from subjects exposed to, actively infected with, or recovered from COVID-19 were included in the dataset. HLA class I and class II types, where available, came from metadata supplied by the sample provider rather than from assay-based typing. The material from the prospective study consisted of cDNA or gDNA derived from T cells, B-cell-depleted T cells, or PBMCs.

TCRbeta CDR3 regions were amplified from genomic DNA using the immunoSEQ Assay, a bias-controlled multiplex PCR. On the study's bioinformatics: Within the assay, amplification of reference gene primers was used to estimate how many nucleated cells each sample contained. To quantify the absolute abundance of each unique TCRbeta CDR3 rearrangement, sequence reads were collapsed and filtered. Productive Simpson clonality was computed per sample as the square root of Simpson's diversity index over productive rearrangements. Imported from immuneACCESS, the table was reduced by TCRdb to in-frame sequences with V and J called. These copies leave out some clones; in studies compared against another copy, an unresolved V gene accounts for under half, and the cause of the remainder is not known. Clone size and V and J calls were adopted from that table, with D and trimming inferred from the DNA. The sample yields about 71,000 clones; roughly nine tenths were counted once. The leading ten clones occupy 5% to 6.5% of the sample.

The CDR3 has 15 amino acids, counting the end cysteine and phenylalanine. The DNA shown is the 45-base CDR3, in frame from base 1. V lost 3 bases and J lost 3 bases, and the count of bases not matched to a germline gene is 4. Looking up the germline V gene yields CDR1 MNHNS and CDR2 SASEGT. What the authors observed across the whole study: The quantity of clinical and demographic metadata differed by source and by participant and was supplied without curation.

As to this clone: It lacks a known antigen. Base qualities are not recorded, but no much larger clone differs from it by a single base.

Collaborating institutions collected whole blood in K2EDTA tubes following their own protocols. For TCRbeta analysis, collaborators shipped samples as frozen whole blood, isolated PBMCs, or DNA extracted from either of those sample types. The receptor was derived from a woman between 18 and 29 years old with acute or convalescent COVID-19. Recombination joined TRBV6-1 with TRBJ2-4; 8 central nucleotides agree with TRBD2. Material: peripheral blood. Here is the DNA: TGTGCCAGCAGTGACGGCGGGGGGTACAAAAACATTCAGTACTTC. Protein translation: CASSDGGGYKNIQYF.